This TCR beta chain was captured by sequencing in a study of cytomegalovirus exposure and HLA in healthy donors (dated by TCRdb to the late 2010s). Regarding the study in general: According to an earlier analysis of 587 of the donors, some 180 million T cells yielded 90 million to 140 million unique TCR beta sequences and 276 Gb of sequence data. A separate validation cohort of about 110 different subjects was used in addition to the roughly 620-subject first cohort. The study combined high-throughput TCR immunosequencing, statistical association of individual TCRs with disease status, and machine learning to predict cytomegalovirus infection status. Rather than using new phenotypic data, the later analysis identified candidate immune exposures from TCR beta sequences and from how often those sequences occurred across donors. A handful of DR-DQ haplotypes were treated as single units for association and clustering because of strong linkage in the cohort. An earlier analysis of some 600 of the donors applied high-throughput TCR beta sequencing to assess whether each TCR beta V gene segment acted as functional or pseudogenic. Typing coverage differed by locus: A, B, C, DRB1 and DQB1 were typed in about 629-640 donors, DQA1 in 500 to 550, DPA1 in around 580, and DPB1 in 472. A later genetic analysis used genome-wide SNP genotypes for about 65% of the 666 donors, treating that subset as a discovery cohort. Among roughly 400 genotyped donors of the cohort, an average of roughly 230,000 unique TCR beta nucleotide sequences was sequenced per donor, of which 15% to 20% were non-productive. The aim of the study was to test whether cataloging public T cell receptors could identify signatures of past pathogen exposure. In a later analysis, previously published TCR beta repertoires from 500 to 750 donors were re-analyzed and high-resolution HLA genotyping was added so that TCR occurrence patterns could be studied. Donor age, sex, ethnicity and CMV serostatus were collected together with the repertoire data. Every discovery cohort repertoire had been produced on one sequencing platform. The study used immunosequencing to profile the T cell repertoires of approximately 630 subjects and linked those repertoires to cytomegalovirus serostatus. An early release that covered roughly 600 HLA-typed donors contained approximately 290 gigabases of sequencing data and around 85 million unique TCR sequences. The genetic ancestry cluster associated with self-reported Caucasian donors included 81% of the roughly 410 genotyped donors. Class I and class II HLA loci were covered by the typing at four-digit resolution.

The CDR3 goes from the cysteine to the phenylalanine over 17 residues. Only the CDR3 DNA stays, 51 bases, in frame from base 1. For CDR1 and CDR2, the germline V gene lists LGHNA and YNFKEQ. The germline V end is reduced by 5 bases and the J end by 7 bases; junction bases left unmatched: 17. Libraries came from the immunoSEQ multiplex PCR assay. For the multiplex PCR, a mixture combining 60 forward primers for TCR Vbeta segments and 13 reverse primers for TCR Jbeta segments was used. A multiplex PCR assay on genomic DNA amplified the CDR3 region of rearranged TCR beta genes. On the Illumina HiSeq System, the amplified TCR beta libraries were sequenced as 87-base-pair reads. Processing in the source paper ran as follows. Across the 600 to 700 repertoires, a later analysis counted approximately 75 million unique TCR beta chains, 9 million to 14 million of which were shared by at least two donors. A nearest-neighbor algorithm error-corrected the raw reads and collapsed the reads into unique sequences, merging closely related sequences to remove PCR and sequencing errors. To assign V, D and J gene segments, CDR3 sequences were aligned to IMGT reference sequences. For a sequence to be retained, at least a six-nucleotide match to both a V gene segment and a J gene segment was required. A rearrangement was called productive if the CDR3 had no stop codons and remained in frame with V and J, and every other rearrangement was called non-productive. CDR3 was defined according to IMGT convention as the region running from the second conserved V-encoded cysteine to the conserved J-encoded phenylalanine. Sequences without an unambiguous match to a single V gene segment were excluded from the earlier analysis of 500 to 700 of the donors. In an earlier analysis of more than 500 of the donors, a V segment was called functional when productive rearrangements were above 56.7%, and segregating when the standard deviation between donors exceeded 5%. A statistical classification framework was developed to diagnose cytomegalovirus status using the catalog of TCR beta chain sequences. In a later analysis, V and J genes were assigned by comparing TCR nucleotide sequences against IMGT/GENE-DB human TR gene sequences. The TCRdist pipeline was used in a later analysis to assign CDR3 sequences and most-parsimonious VDJ recombination scenarios. In a later analysis, each TCR beta chain was defined by its CDR3 amino acid sequence together with its V-gene family, and reads without a unique V-gene family were excluded. To address suspected cross-contamination and a sequencing artifact, a later analysis removed 450 to 700 highly shared, low-generation-probability nucleotide sequences. A later analysis calculated a clonal expansion index for each public chain from normalized within-repertoire ranks of inferred template counts. In a later analysis, generation probabilities were computed using a VDJ recombination model fitted to out-of-frame rearrangements, and the results were checked against IGoR. In a later analysis, hypergeometric tests were used to score TCR-TCR, TCR-HLA and TCR-CMV co-occurrence, with a repertoire-size bias correction applied to TCR pairs. False discovery rates were estimated in a later analysis by permuting HLA or CMV assignments 20 times. In a later analysis, co-occurring TCRs were grouped with DBSCAN, and TCRdist sequence similarity was added when clustering was performed within HLA-allele-positive subsets. Repertoires with fewer than 30,000 or more than 120,000 public chains, plus five repertoires with anomalous nucleotide sharing, were excluded from co-occurrence clustering. Not all clones reach the TCRdb copy of this immuneACCESS table, which keeps in-frame sequences only. Checked studies attribute under half of the gap to unresolved V genes and leave the rest unexplained. V and J calls and clone size come straight from that table; D and trimming were deduced from the DNA. The sample's table lists a count of about 44,000 clones. The ten largest clones represent roughly 7.3% of the sample.

The study at large found these results: In a later genetic analysis, fewer N-insertions in productive TCRs were reported among donors in an Asian-associated ancestry cluster than the approximately 710-donor mean. A few of the identified cytomegalovirus-associated TCR beta chains were confirmed in vitro to be specific for cytomegalovirus antigens. Because HLA typing was missing for some donors at each locus, association tests included only the typed subset. The classifier was reported to diagnose cytomegalovirus status with high specificity and sensitivity in both the original cohort and the validation cohort. In this cohort, only TCR beta chains were sequenced, and detectable features were limited by the absence of alpha or paired-chain data. When HLA alleles, especially DR and DQ, strongly co-occurred, TCR associations were difficult to assign to individual alleles. Compared with equally common non-associated chains, HLA-associated TCR beta chains in a later analysis were more clonally expanded and had lower generation probabilities. Linkage disequilibrium might explain the correlated functional status among segregating V segments, but an unknown experimental factor could not be ruled out. In an earlier analysis of 587 of the donors, most TCR beta V segments appeared in productive rearrangements about 87% or about 30% of the time, broadly matching IMGT annotations. Presence/absence analyses assumed roughly uniform sequencing depth across donors, an assumption that may not hold. A later genetic analysis associated a missense DCLRE1C variant with V-gene and J-gene trimming of TCR beta chains, and an independent cohort replicated the association. Because counts were too low, more than 15 rarely observed V segments, including chromosome 9 orphons, were excluded from the earlier analysis of 587 of the donors. The authors suggested that the approach could potentially be extended to other disease states and immunological phenotypes. For the cohort, immune exposure information was limited to CMV serostatus. In a later analysis, several top co-occurrence clusters were reported to appear linked to parvovirus B19, influenza, CMV and Epstein-Barr virus. According to a later analysis, TCR association rates differed among HLA loci, with DRB1 alleles showing the most associated TCRs and HLA-C alleles showing the fewest. A later analysis associated about 17,000 TCR beta sequences with specific HLA alleles at a false discovery rate of 0.05. Some IMGT-functional V segments, including TRBV6-2 and TRBV6-3, could not be distinguished by the 87-base-pair reads and were therefore excluded. The study listed approximately 150 TCR beta chains as associated with cytomegalovirus. Most CMV-associated TCR beta chains appeared to be HLA-restricted in a later analysis, and the HLA associations seemed to be driven largely by CMV exposure. Across donors, most TCR sequences were observed very rarely, whereas some public TCRs were present in many individuals. A cluster of highly shared sequence variants was judged likely to be a technical artifact of the sequencing pipeline. A further reported finding was that TCR beta sequences accurately predicted the HLA-A and HLA-B alleles for most subjects in the first cohort.

The cohort was made up of roughly 670 healthy bone marrow donors. At the time of sampling, all cohort members were nominally healthy, though unrecorded immune exposures were likely present. The donor was CMV seronegative and was included in the group of 352 seronegative cohort members. Each donor provided a peripheral blood sample, and peripheral blood mononuclear cells were used for TCR beta sequencing. Genomic DNA extraction from the blood cell samples was performed with the Qiagen DNeasy Blood Extraction Kit. Turning to this clone: No antigen is known for it.

The sequenced material came from PBMCs. The sequence derives from a male donor in good health and CMV-seronegative. Recombination connected TRBV4-2 to TRBJ2-7; 10 bases in between match TRBD2. The bases read TGTGCCAGCAGCGTGTATGGGACTAGCGCCAACTTTAAGGAGCAGTACTTC. The resulting protein is CASSVYGTSANFKEQYF.